This TCR beta chain is drawn from a study of CD8+CD57+ T cells in acquired aplastic anemia. Overall study context: Sorted CD4+ plus CD8+ cells gave DNA averaging approximately 3.2 ug.

Study conclusions and caveats: Patients and controls had in common 25 to 30 CD8+ CDR3 sequences.

On this clonotype: Its antigen is not identified.

CD8+CD57+ cell expansion, shown by flow cytometry, had occurred in the patients selected for sequencing. The template for TCR beta VDJ and CDR3 sequence profiling was genomic DNA. TCRdb itself ran the reads through MiXCR, one entry per CDR3 protein. The sample carries more than 150,000 distinct CDR3 sequences, 48% recorded once. The sample was sorted CD4+, CD8+, or CD8+CD57+ T cells (not recorded which) from PBMCs. This receptor was taken from a human donor with aplastic anemia.

The DNA of the CDR3 is TGTGCCACCAGCAGTGGACAGGGCTATGGCTACACCTTC. This encodes CATSSGQGYGYTF. The chain has TRBV15 and TRBJ1-2, with 8 bases fitting TRBD1. The CDR3 covers 13 residues. Germline values: CDR1 LNHNV, CDR2 YYDKDF (reference sequence). V lost 3 bases, J lost 4 bases, and 1 base stayed unmatched.